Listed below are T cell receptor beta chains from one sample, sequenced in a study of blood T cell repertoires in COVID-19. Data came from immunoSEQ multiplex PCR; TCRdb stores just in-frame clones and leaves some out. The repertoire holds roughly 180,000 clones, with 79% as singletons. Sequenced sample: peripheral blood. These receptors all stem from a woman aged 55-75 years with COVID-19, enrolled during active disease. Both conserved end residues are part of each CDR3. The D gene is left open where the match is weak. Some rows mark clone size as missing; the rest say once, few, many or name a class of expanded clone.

CDR3 DNA: TGTGCCAGCTCACCGACAGGGGTCGACACCGGGGAGCTGTTTTTT; CDR3 protein: CASSPTGVDTGELFF; J gene: TRBJ2-2; clone size: .; D gene: TRBD1; CDR3 length: 15; V gene: TRBV18
CDR3 DNA: TGTGCCAGCCATCCTGGGCAGCCCTTCTCCTATAATTCACCCCTCCACTTT; CDR3 protein: CASHPGQPFSYNSPLHF; J gene: TRBJ1-6; clone size: .; D gene: .; CDR3 length: 17; V gene: TRBV27
CDR3 DNA: TGCGCCAGCAGCTTGGGACTAGCGGGGGCCCCCGGGGAGCTGTTTTTT; CDR3 protein: CASSLGLAGAPGELFF; J gene: TRBJ2-2; clone size: .; D gene: TRBD2; CDR3 length: 16; V gene: TRBV5-1
CDR3 DNA: TGTGCCAGCAGTGAATCGTCCGTATATGGCTACACCTTC; CDR3 protein: CASSESSVYGYTF; J gene: TRBJ1-2; clone size: .; D gene: .; CDR3 length: 13; V gene: TRBV6-1
CDR3 DNA: TGTGCCAGCAGTCGGAGGTTAGGAAAACTGTTTTTT; CDR3 protein: CASSRRLGKLFF; J gene: TRBJ1-4; clone size: .; D gene: .; CDR3 length: 12; V gene: TRBV28
CDR3 DNA: TGTGCCAGTAGTCAGAAAGCCGGGACAGGGGGCGCGATTAACTATGGCTACACCTTC; CDR3 protein: CASSQKAGTGGAINYGYTF; J gene: TRBJ1-2; clone size: .; D gene: TRBD1; CDR3 length: 19; V gene: TRBV19
CDR3 DNA: TGTGCCGGCCGTTTGAGCAATCAGCCCCAGCATTTT; CDR3 protein: CAGRLSNQPQHF; J gene: TRBJ1-5; clone size: .; D gene: .; CDR3 length: 12; V gene: TRBV7-3
CDR3 DNA: TGTGCCAGTAGTACCGGGACTAGCGGGGCAGATACGCAGTATTTT; CDR3 protein: CASSTGTSGADTQYF; J gene: TRBJ2-3; clone size: .; D gene: TRBD2; CDR3 length: 15; V gene: TRBV19
CDR3 DNA: TGCGCCAGCAGCTCCAGTAACAACTATGGCTACACCTTC; CDR3 protein: CASSSSNNYGYTF; J gene: TRBJ1-2; clone size: .; D gene: .; CDR3 length: 13; V gene: TRBV5-1
CDR3 DNA: TGTGCCAGCAGCCAAGTTTTGGGATGGGTGGGGGCGAGCGATCGGAATTCACCCCTCCACTTT; CDR3 protein: CASSQVLGWVGASDRNSPLHF; J gene: TRBJ1-6; clone size: .; D gene: .; CDR3 length: 21; V gene: TRBV4-2
CDR3 DNA: TGTGCCAGCAGCCCCAACAGGGACTATGGCTACACCTTC; CDR3 protein: CASSPNRDYGYTF; J gene: TRBJ1-2; clone size: .; D gene: .; CDR3 length: 13; V gene: TRBV2
CDR3 DNA: TGCAGTACAGGACCGAGCTACGAGCAGTACTTC; CDR3 protein: CSTGPSYEQYF; J gene: TRBJ2-7; clone size: .; D gene: .; CDR3 length: 11; V gene: TRBV20-1
CDR3 DNA: TGCGCCAGCAGCTTGGCCGGGGGGGCGAATACTGAAGCTTTCTTT; CDR3 protein: CASSLAGGANTEAFF; J gene: TRBJ1-1; clone size: .; D gene: .; CDR3 length: 15; V gene: TRBV5-1
CDR3 DNA: TGTGCCAGCACCGGGGACAGCTATTCACCCCTCCACTTT; CDR3 protein: CASTGDSYSPLHF; J gene: TRBJ1-6; clone size: few; D gene: TRBD1; CDR3 length: 13; V gene: TRBV12-3/TRBV12-4
CDR3 DNA: TGCAGCGTCAAGGAGCGAGGTGACGGTGAGCAGTTCTTC; CDR3 protein: CSVKERGDGEQFF; J gene: TRBJ2-1; clone size: .; D gene: .; CDR3 length: 13; V gene: TRBV29-1
CDR3 DNA: TGTGCCAGCAGAGTTCCGGGACAGGGTCTTTATGGCTACACCTTC; CDR3 protein: CASRVPGQGLYGYTF; J gene: TRBJ1-2; clone size: .; D gene: TRBD1; CDR3 length: 15; V gene: TRBV28
CDR3 DNA: TGTGCCAGCAGGACCCGGGACAGTTATCAGCCCCAGCATTTT; CDR3 protein: CASRTRDSYQPQHF; J gene: TRBJ1-5; clone size: .; D gene: .; CDR3 length: 14; V gene: TRBV21-1
CDR3 DNA: TGTGCCAGCAGTTTATGGGGGACAGGGAAAGAAAAACTGTTTTTT; CDR3 protein: CASSLWGTGKEKLFF; J gene: TRBJ1-4; clone size: .; D gene: TRBD1; CDR3 length: 15; V gene: TRBV28
CDR3 DNA: TGTGCCAGCAGCCAAGGCGGAGCCGATAATTCACCCCTCCACTTT; CDR3 protein: CASSQGGADNSPLHF; J gene: TRBJ1-6; clone size: .; D gene: .; CDR3 length: 15; V gene: TRBV3-1/TRBV3-2
CDR3 DNA: TGTGCTAGCAGCTCCGCGGAGACCCAGTACTTC; CDR3 protein: CASSSAETQYF; J gene: TRBJ2-5; clone size: .; D gene: .; CDR3 length: 11; V gene: TRBV7-7
CDR3 DNA: TGTGCCAGCTCTCGCGCCGGGACACCAGCCTACAATGAGCAGTTCTTC; CDR3 protein: CASSRAGTPAYNEQFF; J gene: TRBJ2-1; clone size: .; D gene: .; CDR3 length: 16; V gene: TRBV18
CDR3 DNA: TGTGCCAGCAGTTTTTATCTAGCGGGTGACACAGATACGCAGTATTTT; CDR3 protein: CASSFYLAGDTDTQYF; J gene: TRBJ2-3; clone size: .; D gene: TRBD2; CDR3 length: 16; V gene: TRBV27
CDR3 DNA: TGCGCCAGCAGTGAATGGAGTACTGTGAGGTACGAGCAGTACTTC; CDR3 protein: CASSEWSTVRYEQYF; J gene: TRBJ2-7; clone size: .; D gene: .; CDR3 length: 15; V gene: TRBV10-2
CDR3 DNA: TGCGCCAGCAGTGATTACAGGGATTCACCCCTCCACTTT; CDR3 protein: CASSDYRDSPLHF; J gene: TRBJ1-6; clone size: few; D gene: .; CDR3 length: 13; V gene: TRBV10-1
CDR3 DNA: TGCAGCGTTGAAGATCTAAGCACAGATACGCAGTATTTT; CDR3 protein: CSVEDLSTDTQYF; J gene: TRBJ2-3; clone size: once; D gene: .; CDR3 length: 13; V gene: TRBV29-1